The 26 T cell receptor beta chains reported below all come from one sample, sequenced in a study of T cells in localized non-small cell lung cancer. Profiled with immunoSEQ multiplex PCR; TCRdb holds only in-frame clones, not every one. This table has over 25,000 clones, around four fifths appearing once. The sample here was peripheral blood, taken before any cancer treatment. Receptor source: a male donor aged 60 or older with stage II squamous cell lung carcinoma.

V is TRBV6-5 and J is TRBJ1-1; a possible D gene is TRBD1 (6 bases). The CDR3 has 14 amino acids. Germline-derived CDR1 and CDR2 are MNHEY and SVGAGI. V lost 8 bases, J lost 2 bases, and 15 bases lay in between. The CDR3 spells CASGWTDPNTEAFF. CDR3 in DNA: TGTGCCAGCGGTTGGACAGACCCAAACACTGAAGCTTTCTTT.

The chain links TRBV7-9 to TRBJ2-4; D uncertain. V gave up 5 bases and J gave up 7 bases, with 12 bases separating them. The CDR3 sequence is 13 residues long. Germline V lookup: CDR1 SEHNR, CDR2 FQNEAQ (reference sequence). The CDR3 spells CASSPALRNIQYF. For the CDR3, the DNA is TGTGCCAGCAGCCCCGCCCTCCGGAACATTCAGTACTTC.

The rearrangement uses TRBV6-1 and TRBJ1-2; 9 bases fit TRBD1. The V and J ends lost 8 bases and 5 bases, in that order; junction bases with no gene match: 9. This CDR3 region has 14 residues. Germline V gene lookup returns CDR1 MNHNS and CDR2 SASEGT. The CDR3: CASARGDRGYGYTF. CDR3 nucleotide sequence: TGTGCCAGCGCCAGAGGCGACAGGGGGTATGGCTACACCTTC.

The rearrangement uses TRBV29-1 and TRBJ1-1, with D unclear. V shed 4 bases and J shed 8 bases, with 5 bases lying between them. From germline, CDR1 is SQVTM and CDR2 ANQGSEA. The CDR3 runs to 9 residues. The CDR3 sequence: CSVGGEAFF. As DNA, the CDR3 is TGCAGCGTTGGAGGAGAAGCTTTCTTT.

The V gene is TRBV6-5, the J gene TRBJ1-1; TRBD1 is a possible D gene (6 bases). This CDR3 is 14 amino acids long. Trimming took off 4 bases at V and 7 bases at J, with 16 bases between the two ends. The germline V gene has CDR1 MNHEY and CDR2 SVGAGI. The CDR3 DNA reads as TGTGCCAGCAGTTTCGCCTACAGGGAAAATGAAGCTTTCTTT. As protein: CASSFAYRENEAFF.

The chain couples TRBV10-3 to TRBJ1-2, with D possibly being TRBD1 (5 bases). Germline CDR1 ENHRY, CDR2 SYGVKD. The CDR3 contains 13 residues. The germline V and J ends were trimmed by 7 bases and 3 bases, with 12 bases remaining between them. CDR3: CAINARVHYGYTF. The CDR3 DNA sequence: TGTGCCATCAACGCCAGGGTCCACTATGGCTACACCTTC.

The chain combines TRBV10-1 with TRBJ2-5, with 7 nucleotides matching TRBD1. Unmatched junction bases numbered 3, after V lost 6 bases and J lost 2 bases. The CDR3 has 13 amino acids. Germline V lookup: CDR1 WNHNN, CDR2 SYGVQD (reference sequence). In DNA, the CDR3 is TGCGCCAGCAGCCGGGACAGTCAAGAGACCCAGTACTTC. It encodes CASSRDSQETQYF.

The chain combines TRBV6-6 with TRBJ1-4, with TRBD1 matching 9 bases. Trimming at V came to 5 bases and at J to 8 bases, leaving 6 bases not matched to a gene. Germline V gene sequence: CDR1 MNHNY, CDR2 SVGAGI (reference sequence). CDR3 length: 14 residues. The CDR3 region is CASSTKTGGEKLFF. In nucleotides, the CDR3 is TGTGCCAGCAGTACCAAGACAGGGGGGGAAAAACTGTTTTTT.

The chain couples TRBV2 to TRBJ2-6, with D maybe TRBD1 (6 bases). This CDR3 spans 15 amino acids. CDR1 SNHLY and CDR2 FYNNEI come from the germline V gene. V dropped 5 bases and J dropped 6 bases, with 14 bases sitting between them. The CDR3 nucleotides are TGTGCCAGCAGTAGGACAGCAAGTTTGGCCAACGTCCTGACTTTC. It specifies CASSRTASLANVLTF.

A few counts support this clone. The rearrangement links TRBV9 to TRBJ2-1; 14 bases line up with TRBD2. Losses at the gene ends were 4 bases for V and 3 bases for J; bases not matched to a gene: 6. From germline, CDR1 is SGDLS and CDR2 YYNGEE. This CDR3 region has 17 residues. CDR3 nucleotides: TGTGCCAGCAGCTCTTCGACTAGCGGGAGGGTCTACAATGAGCAGTTCTTC. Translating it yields CASSSSTSGRVYNEQFF.

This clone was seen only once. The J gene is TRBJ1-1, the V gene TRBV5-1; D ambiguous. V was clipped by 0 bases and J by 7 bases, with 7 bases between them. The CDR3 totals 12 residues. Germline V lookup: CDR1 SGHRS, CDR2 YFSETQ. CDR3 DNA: TGCGCCAGCAGCTTGGAGGGCGTTGAAGCTTTCTTT. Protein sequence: CASSLEGVEAFF.

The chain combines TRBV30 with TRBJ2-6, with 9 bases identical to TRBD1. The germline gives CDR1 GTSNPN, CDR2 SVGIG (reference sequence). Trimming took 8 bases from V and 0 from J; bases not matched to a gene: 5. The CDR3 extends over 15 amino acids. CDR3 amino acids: CALGQGSSGANVLTF. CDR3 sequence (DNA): TGTGCCCTAGGACAGGGGTCCTCTGGGGCCAACGTCCTGACTTTC.

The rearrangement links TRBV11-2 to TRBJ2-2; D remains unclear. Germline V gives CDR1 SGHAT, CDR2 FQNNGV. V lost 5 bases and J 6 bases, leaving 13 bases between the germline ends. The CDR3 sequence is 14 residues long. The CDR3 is CASSQYLVPGELFF. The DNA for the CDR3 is TGTGCCAGCAGCCAGTACTTAGTACCCGGGGAGCTGTTTTTT.

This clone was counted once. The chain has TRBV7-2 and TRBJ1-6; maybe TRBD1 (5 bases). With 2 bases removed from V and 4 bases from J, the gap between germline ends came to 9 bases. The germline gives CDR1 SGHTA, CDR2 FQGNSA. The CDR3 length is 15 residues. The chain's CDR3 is CASSLSGLYNSPLHF. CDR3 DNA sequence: TGTGCCAGCAGCTTATCAGGGCTGTATAATTCACCCCTCCACTTT.

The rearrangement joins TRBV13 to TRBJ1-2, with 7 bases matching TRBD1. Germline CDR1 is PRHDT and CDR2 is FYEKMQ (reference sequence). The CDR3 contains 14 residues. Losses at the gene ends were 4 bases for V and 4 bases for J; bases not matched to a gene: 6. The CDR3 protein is CASSSYRGVYGYTF. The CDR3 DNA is TGTGCCAGCAGCTCTTACAGGGGTGTCTATGGCTACACCTTC.

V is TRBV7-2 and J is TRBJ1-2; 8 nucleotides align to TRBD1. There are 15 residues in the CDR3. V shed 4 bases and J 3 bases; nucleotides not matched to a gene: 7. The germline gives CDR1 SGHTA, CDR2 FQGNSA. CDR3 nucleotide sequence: TGTGCCAGCAGCTCAGGACAGGGAAAAGACTATGGCTACACCTTC. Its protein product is CASSSGQGKDYGYTF. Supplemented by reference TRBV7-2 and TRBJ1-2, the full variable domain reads GAGVSQSPSNKVTEKGKDVELRCDPISGHTALYWYRQSLGQGLEFLIYFQGNSAPDKSGLPSDRFSAERTGGSVSTLTIQRTQQEDSAVYLCASSSGQGKDYGYTFGSGTRLTVV.

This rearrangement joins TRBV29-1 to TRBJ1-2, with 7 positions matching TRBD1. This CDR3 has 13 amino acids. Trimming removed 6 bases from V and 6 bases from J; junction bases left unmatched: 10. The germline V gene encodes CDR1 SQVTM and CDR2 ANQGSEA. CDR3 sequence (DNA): TGCAGCGTCGATCGACAGGGTACGGATGGCTACACCTTC. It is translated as CSVDRQGTDGYTF.

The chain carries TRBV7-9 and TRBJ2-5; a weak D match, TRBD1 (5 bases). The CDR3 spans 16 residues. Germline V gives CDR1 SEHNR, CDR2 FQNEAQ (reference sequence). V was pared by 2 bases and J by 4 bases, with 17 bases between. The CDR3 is CASSLRGPDILETQYF. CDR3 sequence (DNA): TGTGCCAGCAGCTTAAGAGGTCCGGACATCTTAGAGACCCAGTACTTC.

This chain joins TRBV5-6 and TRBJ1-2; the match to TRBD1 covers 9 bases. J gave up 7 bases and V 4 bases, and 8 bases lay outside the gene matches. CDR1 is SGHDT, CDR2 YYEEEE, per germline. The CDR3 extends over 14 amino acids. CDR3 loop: CASSGRDRAGGYTF. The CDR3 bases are TGTGCCAGCAGCGGACGGGACAGGGCCGGTGGCTACACCTTC.

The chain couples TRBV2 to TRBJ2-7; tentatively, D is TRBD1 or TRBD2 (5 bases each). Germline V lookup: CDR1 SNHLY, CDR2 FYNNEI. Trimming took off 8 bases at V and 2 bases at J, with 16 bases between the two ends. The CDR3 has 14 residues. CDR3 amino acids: CASASGTVPYEQYF. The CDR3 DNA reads TGTGCCAGCGCCTCCGGGACGGTGCCCTACGAGCAGTACTTC.

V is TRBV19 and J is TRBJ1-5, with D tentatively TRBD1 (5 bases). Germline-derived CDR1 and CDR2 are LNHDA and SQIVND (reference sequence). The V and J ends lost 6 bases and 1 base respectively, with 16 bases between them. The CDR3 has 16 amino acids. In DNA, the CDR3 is TGTGCCAGTAGACCCCAGACAGTGCAGAGCAATCAGCCCCAGCATTTT. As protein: CASRPQTVQSNQPQHF.

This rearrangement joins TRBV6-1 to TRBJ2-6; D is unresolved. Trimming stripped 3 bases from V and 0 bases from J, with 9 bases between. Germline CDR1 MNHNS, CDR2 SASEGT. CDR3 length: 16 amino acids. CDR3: CASSDLIGSGANVLTF. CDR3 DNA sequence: TGTGCCAGCAGTGATCTTATCGGCTCTGGGGCCAACGTCCTGACTTTC.

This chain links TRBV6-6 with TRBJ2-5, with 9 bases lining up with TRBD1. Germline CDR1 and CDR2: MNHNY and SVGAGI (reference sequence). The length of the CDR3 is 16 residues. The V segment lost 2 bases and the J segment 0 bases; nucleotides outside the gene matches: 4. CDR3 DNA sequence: TGTGCCAGCAGTTACGGGGGGACAGGGTACCAAGAGACCCAGTACTTC. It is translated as CASSYGGTGYQETQYF.

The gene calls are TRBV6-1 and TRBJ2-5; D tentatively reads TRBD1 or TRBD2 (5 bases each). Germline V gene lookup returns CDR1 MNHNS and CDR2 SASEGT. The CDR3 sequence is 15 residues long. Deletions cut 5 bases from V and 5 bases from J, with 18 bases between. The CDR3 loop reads CASSPRDAPPETQYF. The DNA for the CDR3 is TGTGCCAGCAGTCCCCGGGACGCGCCCCCGGAGACCCAGTACTTC.

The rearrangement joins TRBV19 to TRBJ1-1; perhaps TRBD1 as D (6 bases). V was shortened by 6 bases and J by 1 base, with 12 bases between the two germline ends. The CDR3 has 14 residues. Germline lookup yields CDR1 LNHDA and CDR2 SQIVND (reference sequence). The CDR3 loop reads CASRRRDKNTEAFF. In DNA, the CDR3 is TGTGCCAGTAGACGCCGGGACAAGAACACTGAAGCTTTCTTT.

The CDR3 is CASSLEGPSSGNTIYF. The CDR3 nucleotides read TGCGCCAGCAGCTTGGAAGGGCCGAGCTCTGGAAACACCATATATTTT. The chain carries TRBV5-1 and TRBJ1-3; D call uncertain. V lost 0 bases and J lost 0, with 10 bases in between. Germline CDR1 reads SGHRS; CDR2 reads YFSETQ. The CDR3 runs to 16 residues.